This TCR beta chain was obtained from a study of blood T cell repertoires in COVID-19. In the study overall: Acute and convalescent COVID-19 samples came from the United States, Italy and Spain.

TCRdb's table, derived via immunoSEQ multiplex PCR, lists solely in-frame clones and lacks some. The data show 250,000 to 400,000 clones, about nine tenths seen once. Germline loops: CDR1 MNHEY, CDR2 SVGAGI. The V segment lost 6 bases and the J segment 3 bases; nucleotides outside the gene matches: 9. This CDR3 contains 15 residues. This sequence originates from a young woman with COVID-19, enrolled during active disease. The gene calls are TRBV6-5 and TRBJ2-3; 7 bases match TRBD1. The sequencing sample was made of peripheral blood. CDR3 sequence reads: CASSSGQARTDTQYF. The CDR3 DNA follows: TGTGCCAGCAGCTCAGGACAGGCTCGGACAGATACGCAGTATTTT.